This TCR beta chain originates from a study of T-cell reconstitution after alpha-beta-depleted transplantation in children. Unique molecular identifiers were incorporated during preparation of the TCRbeta library. TCRdb ran MiXCR on the PCR reads and lists one entry per CDR3 protein. The sample holds 230,000 or so distinct CDR3 sequences; 9% to 10% are singletons and the top ten take approximately 5.4%. This clonotype was counted many times. Trimming took 0 bases from V and 5 from J, leaving 19 bases between them. CDR3 length: 16 amino acids. The germline V gene has CDR1 DFQATT and CDR2 SNEGSKA (reference sequence).

The chain employs TRBV20-1 and TRBJ1-1; a possible D gene is TRBD1 (6 bases). Here the sequenced sample was PBMCs from the stem cell graft donor, taken from the stem cell graft. The receptor was derived from a human donor who donated a stem cell graft to a child with SCID. The CDR3 is CSARDPTTWRGTEAFF. CDR3 in DNA: TGCAGTGCTAGAGATCCAACCACATGGAGGGGGACTGAAGCTTTCTTT.